Below are 8 T cell receptor beta chains sequenced from a single sample in a study of shared clonotypes between healthy human individuals. Assay used: immunoSEQ multiplex PCR; TCRdb lists only in-frame clones, some missing. The repertoire consists of 640,000 or so clones, with around 72% occurring once and the leading ten covering under 2%. The sample was memory CD4+ T cells sorted from blood. Sample subset: CD45RA-negative fraction. Every receptor here comes from a woman aged 25 to 39 in good health.

This clone showed up just once. The chain has TRBV7-7 and TRBJ2-3; unclear D gene. This CDR3 has 13 amino acids. V lost 1 base to trimming and J lost 2 bases, with 4 bases between them. Germline lookup yields CDR1 SSHAT and CDR2 FNYEAQ (reference sequence). The DNA of the CDR3 is TGTGCCAGCAGCTTAGGGTTCACAGATACGCAGTATTTT. It encodes CASSLGFTDTQYF.

The chain joins TRBV28 to TRBJ2-1; D may be TRBD1 (6 bases). The length of the CDR3 is 15 residues. Germline loops: CDR1 MDHEN, CDR2 SYDVKM. Trimming pared 5 bases from V and 0 bases from J, leaving 11 bases between. CDR3 loop: CASSPTGSSYNEQFF. In DNA, the CDR3 is TGTGCCAGCAGTCCCACAGGGAGCTCCTACAATGAGCAGTTCTTC.

This clone was seen more than once but under ten times. The chain has TRBV23-1 and TRBJ1-1, with D unclear. TRBV23-1 is filed as an ORF, its function uncertain. The V gene lost 9 bases and the J gene lost 5 bases, with 7 bases spanning the gap. The CDR3 is made up of 10 amino acids. The CDR3 coding sequence is TGCGCCAGGACGGAAACTGAAGCTTTCTTT. Translation gives CARTETEAFF.

The genes are TRBV28 and TRBJ1-4; D perhaps matches TRBD1 (5 bases). CDR1 MDHEN and CDR2 SYDVKM come from the germline V gene. The CDR3 totals 12 residues. V gave up 4 bases and J gave up 10 bases, with 10 bases separating them. CDR3 sequence: CASSSQGGKLFF. The CDR3 coding sequence is TGTGCCAGCAGTTCCCAGGGAGGAAAACTGTTTTTT.

In its sample, this clone was seen once. V is TRBV6-5 and J is TRBJ1-2; perhaps TRBD1 as D (6 bases). The CDR3 is 11 amino acids. V was cut by 7 bases and J by 5 bases, with 8 bases left in between. Germline CDR1 and CDR2: MNHEY and SVGAGI. The CDR3 DNA is TGTGCCAGCACAGGACAGTATGGCTACACCTTC. Amino acid sequence: CASTGQYGYTF.

This chain links TRBV7-9 with TRBJ2-7; D gene ambiguous. Trimming pared 0 bases from V and 6 bases from J, leaving 6 bases between. The V gene's germline CDR1 is SEHNR and CDR2 FQNEAQ (reference sequence). The CDR3 has 12 residues. CDR3 nucleotide sequence: TGTGCCAGCAGCTTAGCTCAGACCGAGCAGTACTTC. Translated: CASSLAQTEQYF. The full variable domain, in which reference TRBV7-9 and TRBJ2-7 provide the parts outside the CDR3, is DTGVSQNPRHKITKRGQNVTFRCDPISEHNRLYWYRQTLGQGPEFLTYFQNEAQLEKSRLLSDRFSAERPKGSFSTLEIQRTEQGDSAMYLCASSLAQTEQYFGPGTRLTVT.

This chain links TRBV28 with TRBJ1-5; D remains ambiguous. CDR3 length: 16 amino acids. Germline V gives CDR1 MDHEN, CDR2 SYDVKM. The V and J ends lost 3 bases and 1 base respectively, with 13 bases between them. CDR3 nucleotide sequence: TGTGCCAGCAGTTTTTTGGCCAGATTAAGCAATCAGCCCCAGCATTTT. Translating gives CASSFLARLSNQPQHF.

The rearrangement links TRBV5-1 to TRBJ2-5; D perhaps matches TRBD2 (5 bases). From germline, CDR1 is SGHRS and CDR2 YFSETQ. The length of the CDR3 is 12 residues. V was pared by 7 bases and J by 0 bases, with 7 bases between. CDR3 nucleotides: TGCGCCAGCCGGGGAAACCAAGAGACCCAGTACTTC. Encoded protein: CASRGNQETQYF.